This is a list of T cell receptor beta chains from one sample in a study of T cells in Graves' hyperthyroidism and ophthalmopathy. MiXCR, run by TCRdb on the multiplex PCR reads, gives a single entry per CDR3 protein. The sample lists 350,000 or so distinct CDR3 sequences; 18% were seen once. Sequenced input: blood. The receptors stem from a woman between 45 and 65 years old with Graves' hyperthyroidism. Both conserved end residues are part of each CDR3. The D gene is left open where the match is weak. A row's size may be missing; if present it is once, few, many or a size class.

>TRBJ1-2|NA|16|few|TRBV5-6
CASSLVGTPGGYGYTF
TGTGCCAGCAGCTTGGTCGGGACTCCTGGCGGCTATGGCTACACCTTC
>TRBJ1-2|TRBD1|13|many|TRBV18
CASSLDRERGYTF
TGTGCCAGCTCTCTCGACAGGGAACGCGGCTACACCTTC
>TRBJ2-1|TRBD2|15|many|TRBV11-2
CASSRTSGGYNEQFF
TGTGCCAGCAGCCGGACTAGCGGGGGGTACAATGAGCAGTTCTTC
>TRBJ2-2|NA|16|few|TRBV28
CASSFTRESNTGELFF
TGTGCCAGCAGTTTTACGAGGGAGTCGAACACCGGGGAGCTGTTTTTT
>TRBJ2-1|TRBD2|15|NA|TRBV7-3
CASSLIAGIGNEQFF
TGTGCCAGCAGCTTAATAGCGGGTATAGGGAATGAGCAGTTCTTC
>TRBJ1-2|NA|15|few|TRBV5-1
CASSLAGVGGYGYTF
TGCGCCAGCAGCTTGGCCGGGGTAGGGGGTTATGGCTACACCTTC
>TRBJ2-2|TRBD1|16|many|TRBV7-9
CASSSWTGPNTGELFF
TGTGCCAGCAGTTCTTGGACAGGTCCGAACACCGGGGAGCTGTTTTTT
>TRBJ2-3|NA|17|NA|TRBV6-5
CASSYSNAPTGADTQYF
TGTGCCAGCAGTTACTCGAACGCCCCTACGGGGGCAGATACGCAGTATTTT
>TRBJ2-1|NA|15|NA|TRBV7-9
CASSLASGFYDEQFF
TGTGCCAGCAGCTTAGCTAGCGGATTCTACGATGAGCAGTTCTTC
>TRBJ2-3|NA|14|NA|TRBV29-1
CSVEVIGFTDTQYF
TGCAGCGTTGAAGTCATAGGGTTCACAGATACGCAGTATTTT
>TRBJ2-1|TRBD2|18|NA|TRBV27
CASSQLAGVSWTYNEQFF
TGTGCCAGCAGCCAACTAGCGGGAGTGAGTTGGACCTACAATGAGCAGTTCTTC
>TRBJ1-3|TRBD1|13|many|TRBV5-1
CASSDGQVNTIYF
TGCGCCAGCAGCGACGGACAGGTGAACACCATATATTTT
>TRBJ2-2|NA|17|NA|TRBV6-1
CASARSTETLNTGELFF
TGTGCCAGCGCCAGATCTACCGAGACACTTAACACCGGGGAGCTGTTTTTT
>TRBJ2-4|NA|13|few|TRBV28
CASMVGAKNIQYF
TGTGCCAGCATGGTAGGGGCCAAAAACATTCAGTACTTC
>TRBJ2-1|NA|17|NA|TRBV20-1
CSVLLSTGGGPTNEQFF
TGCAGTGTTTTGCTGAGTACCGGGGGCGGCCCTACCAATGAGCAGTTCTTC
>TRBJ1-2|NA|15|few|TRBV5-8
CASSLGWPGPYGYTF
TGTGCCAGCAGCTTGGGGTGGCCAGGACCCTATGGCTACACCTTC
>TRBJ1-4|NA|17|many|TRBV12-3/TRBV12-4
CASSDRRAKGTNEKLFF
TGTGCCAGCAGTGATCGACGCGCTAAGGGCACTAATGAAAAACTGTTTTTT
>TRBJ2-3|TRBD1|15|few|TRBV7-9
CASTEDRTSTDTQYF
TGTGCCAGCACCGAGGACAGGACAAGCACAGATACGCAGTATTTT
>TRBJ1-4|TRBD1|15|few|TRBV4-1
CASSLGTGVAEKLFF
TGCGCCAGCAGCCTAGGGACAGGGGTAGCTGAAAAACTGTTTTTT
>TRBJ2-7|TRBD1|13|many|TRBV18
CASSPPDRYEQYF
TGTGCCAGCTCACCACCGGACAGGTACGAGCAGTACTTC
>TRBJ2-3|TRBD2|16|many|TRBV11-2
CASRSGTSESTDTQYF
TGTGCCAGCAGATCCGGGACTAGCGAGAGCACAGATACGCAGTATTTT
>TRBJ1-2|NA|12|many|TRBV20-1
CSARGRDYGYTF
TGCAGTGCTAGGGGCAGGGACTATGGCTACACCTTC
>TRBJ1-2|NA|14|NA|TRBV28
CASSLWGGNYGYTF
TGTGCCAGCAGTTTGTGGGGCGGGAACTATGGCTACACCTTC
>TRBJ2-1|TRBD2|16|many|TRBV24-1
CATSDSTSGGYNEQFF
TGTGCCACCAGTGACTCGACTAGCGGGGGCTACAATGAGCAGTTCTTC
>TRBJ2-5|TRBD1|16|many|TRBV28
CASSVGGQGDEETQYF
TGTGCCAGCAGCGTTGGGGGACAGGGGGACGAAGAGACCCAGTACTTC
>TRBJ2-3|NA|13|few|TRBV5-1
CASRPNPTDTQYF
TGCGCCAGCCGCCCGAACCCCACAGATACGCAGTATTTT
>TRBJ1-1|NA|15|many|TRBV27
CASRSVVGVGTEAFF
TGTGCCAGCAGATCCGTCGTAGGGGTCGGCACTGAAGCTTTCTTT
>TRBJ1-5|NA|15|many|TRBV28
CASSAGHYSNQPQHF
TGTGCCAGCAGTGCGGGACACTATAGCAATCAGCCCCAGCATTTT
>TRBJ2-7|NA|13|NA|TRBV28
CASGVPGLSEQYF
TGTGCCAGCGGGGTCCCGGGTTTGTCGGAGCAGTACTTC
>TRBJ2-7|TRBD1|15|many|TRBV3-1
CASSRGWDSYYEQYF
TGTGCCAGCAGCCGAGGCTGGGACAGCTACTACGAGCAGTACTTC
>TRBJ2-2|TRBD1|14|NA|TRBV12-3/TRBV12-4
CASSWQGATGELFF
TGTGCCAGCAGTTGGCAGGGGGCTACCGGGGAGCTGTTTTTT
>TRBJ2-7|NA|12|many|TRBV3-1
CASSQGGHEQYF
TGTGCCAGCAGCCAAGGTGGCCACGAGCAGTACTTC
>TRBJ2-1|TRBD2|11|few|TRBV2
CASTRGGEQFF
TGTGCCAGCACCCGGGGGGGTGAGCAGTTCTTC
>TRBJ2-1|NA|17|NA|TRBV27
CASSLSGGPYRYNEQFF
TGTGCCAGCAGTTTATCAGGCGGGCCCTATCGTTACAATGAGCAGTTCTTC
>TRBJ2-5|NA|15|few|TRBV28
CASSDRAGYGETQYF
TGTGCCAGCAGTGACAGGGCGGGATACGGAGAGACCCAGTACTTC
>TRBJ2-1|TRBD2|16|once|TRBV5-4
CASSLGSGLAGGEQFF
TGTGCCAGCAGCTTGGGTTCGGGACTAGCGGGGGGTGAGCAGTTCTTC
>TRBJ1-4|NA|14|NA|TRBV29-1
CSVEDSGAGEKLFF
TGCAGCGTTGAAGATTCGGGGGCGGGGGAAAAACTGTTTTTT
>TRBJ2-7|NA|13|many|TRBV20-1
CSARAAGGYEQYF
TGCAGTGCTAGAGCGGCAGGGGGGTACGAGCAGTACTTC
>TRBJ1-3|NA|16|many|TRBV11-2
CASSPIRGPYGNTIYF
TGTGCCAGCAGCCCCATACGAGGACCGTATGGAAACACCATATATTTT
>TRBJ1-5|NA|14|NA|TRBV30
CAWTEAGGNQPQHF
TGTGCCTGGACTGAGGCAGGGGGCAATCAGCCCCAGCATTTT
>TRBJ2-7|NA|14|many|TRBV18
CASSLRADSYEQYF
TGTGCCAGCTCCTTGAGGGCCGACTCCTACGAGCAGTACTTC
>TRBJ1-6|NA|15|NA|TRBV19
CASSIAGRVDSPLHF
TGTGCCAGTAGTATCGCAGGGAGAGTTGATTCACCCCTCCACTTT
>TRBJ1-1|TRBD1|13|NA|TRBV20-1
CSAGQGAFTEAFF
TGCAGTGCGGGACAGGGGGCATTCACTGAAGCTTTCTTT
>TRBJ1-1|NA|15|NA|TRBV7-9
CASSLGPSLNTEAFF
TGTGCCAGCAGCTTGGGACCATCCCTAAACACTGAAGCTTTCTTT
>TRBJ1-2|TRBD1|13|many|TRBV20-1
CSAKGTVNYGYTF
TGCAGTGCCAAAGGGACAGTTAACTATGGCTACACCTTC
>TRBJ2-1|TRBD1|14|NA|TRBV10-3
CAISGTGIDNEQFF
TGTGCCATCAGTGGGACAGGGATCGACAATGAGCAGTTCTTC
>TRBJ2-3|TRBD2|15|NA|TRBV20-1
CSARMTSGPGDTQYF
TGCAGTGCTAGGATGACTAGCGGGCCCGGAGATACGCAGTATTTT
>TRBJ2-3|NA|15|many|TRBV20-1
CSASPGGVGTDTQYF
TGCAGTGCTAGTCCGGGCGGAGTAGGTACAGATACGCAGTATTTT
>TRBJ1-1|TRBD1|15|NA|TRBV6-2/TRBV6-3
CASSYSGTGFLEAFF
TGTGCCAGCAGTTACTCCGGGACAGGGTTTCTTGAAGCTTTCTTT
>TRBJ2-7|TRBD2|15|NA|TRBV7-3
CASSPGTSGRERQYF
TGTGCCAGCAGCCCCGGGACTAGCGGGAGGGAGAGGCAGTACTTC
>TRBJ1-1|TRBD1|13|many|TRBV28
CASSRTGGLEAFF
TGTGCCAGCAGTAGGACAGGGGGACTTGAAGCTTTCTTT
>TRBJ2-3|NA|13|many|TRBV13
CASSFQRKDTQYF
TGTGCCAGCAGCTTTCAACGGAAGGATACGCAGTATTTT
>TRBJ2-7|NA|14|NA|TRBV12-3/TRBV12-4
CASTFQGGPYEQYF
TGTGCCAGCACCTTCCAAGGGGGTCCCTACGAGCAGTACTTC
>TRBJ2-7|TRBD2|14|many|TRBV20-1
CSVRRGGSDYEQYF
TGCAGCGTTAGACGGGGCGGGAGTGATTACGAGCAGTACTTC
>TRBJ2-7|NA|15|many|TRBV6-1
CASRLRDKGPYEQYF
TGTGCCAGCAGACTCCGGGACAAGGGACCTTACGAGCAGTACTTC
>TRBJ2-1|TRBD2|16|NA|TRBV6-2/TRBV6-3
CASSYRRGGTYNEQFF
TGTGCCAGCAGTTACCGACGGGGGGGGACCTACAATGAGCAGTTCTTC
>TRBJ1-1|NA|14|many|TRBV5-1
CASSFDGTNTEAFF
TGCGCCAGCAGCTTCGACGGAACGAACACTGAAGCTTTCTTT